The 2 T cell receptor beta chains presented below share a single source sample, sequenced in a study of early T cells in non-severe SARS-CoV-2 infection. One entry per CDR3 protein, called by TCRdb with MiXCR from the 5' RACE reads. The sample yields about 24,000 distinct CDR3 sequences, 4.3% seen once. The sequenced material came from whole blood. These receptors were collected from an adult who was a healthcare worker with PCR-confirmed SARS-CoV-2 infection or an uninfected control (not recorded which).

This clonotype was found many times. This chain links TRBV5-7 with TRBJ2-7; TRBD1 matches 8 bases. TRBV5-7 is placed among ORFs of uncertain function. CDR3 length: 16 residues. V gave up 4 bases and J gave up 6 bases; unmatched junction bases: 15. The chain's CDR3 is CASSPTLTGDTGEQYF. DNA for the CDR3: TGTGCCAGCAGCCCTACATTGACAGGGGATACGGGCGAGCAGTACTTC.

This clonotype has a count of ten or more. The chain carries TRBV20-1 and TRBJ1-1; no definite D call. The CDR3 has 14 residues. The germline V gene has CDR1 DFQATT and CDR2 SNEGSKA (reference sequence). The CDR3 nucleotides read TGCAGAGCACCCCCCGGGGATAGAATATCTGAAGCTTTCTTT. Amino acids: CRAPPGDRISEAFF.